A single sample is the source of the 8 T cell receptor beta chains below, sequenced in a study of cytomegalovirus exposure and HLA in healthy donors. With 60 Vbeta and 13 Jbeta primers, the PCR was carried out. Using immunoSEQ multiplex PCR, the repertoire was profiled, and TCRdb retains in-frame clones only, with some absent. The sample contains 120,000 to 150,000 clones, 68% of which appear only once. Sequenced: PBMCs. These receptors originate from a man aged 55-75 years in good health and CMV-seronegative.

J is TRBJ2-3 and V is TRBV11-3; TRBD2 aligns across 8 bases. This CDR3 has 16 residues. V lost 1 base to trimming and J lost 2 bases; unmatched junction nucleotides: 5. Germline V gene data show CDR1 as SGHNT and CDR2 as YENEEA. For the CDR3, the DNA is TGTGCCAGCAGCTTAGGGGTAGCGGGGAACACAGATACGCAGTATTTT. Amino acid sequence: CASSLGVAGNTDTQYF.

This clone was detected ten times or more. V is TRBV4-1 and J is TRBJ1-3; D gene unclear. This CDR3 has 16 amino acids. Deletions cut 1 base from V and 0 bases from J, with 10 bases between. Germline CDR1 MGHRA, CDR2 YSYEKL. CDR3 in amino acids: CASSQGTRSSGNTIYF. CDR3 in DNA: TGCGCCAGCAGCCAAGGCACCCGCAGCTCTGGAAACACCATATATTTT.

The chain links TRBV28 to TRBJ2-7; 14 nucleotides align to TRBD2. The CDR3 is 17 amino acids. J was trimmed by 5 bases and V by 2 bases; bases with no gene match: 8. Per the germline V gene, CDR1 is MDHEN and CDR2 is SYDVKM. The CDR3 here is CASSLPTSGRALHEQYF. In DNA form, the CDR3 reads TGTGCCAGCAGTTTACCGACTAGCGGGAGGGCCCTCCACGAGCAGTACTTC.

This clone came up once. CDR3 residues: CASSQIATSRSQPQHF. CDR3 bases: TGTGCCAGCAGCCAAATAGCGACGTCCAGGAGTCAGCCCCAGCATTTT. The chain carries TRBV2 and TRBJ1-5, with D unclear. Trimming cost V 6 bases and J 6 bases, with 21 bases left between them. Germline CDR1 is SNHLY and CDR2 is FYNNEI. This CDR3 is built from 16 residues.

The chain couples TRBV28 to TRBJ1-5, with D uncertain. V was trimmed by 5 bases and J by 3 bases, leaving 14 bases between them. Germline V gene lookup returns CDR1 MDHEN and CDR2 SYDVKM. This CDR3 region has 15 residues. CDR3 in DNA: TGTGCCAGCAGTAGATACGGGGTTTCCAATCAGCCCCAGCATTTT. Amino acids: CASSRYGVSNQPQHF.

The CDR3 region has the DNA TGTGCCAGCAGCTTAGATCCGGGACAGGGCTACGAGCAGTACTTC. As protein: CASSLDPGQGYEQYF. The rearrangement links TRBV7-8 to TRBJ2-7, with TRBD1 matching over 9 bases. Germline lookup yields CDR1 SGHVS and CDR2 FQNEAQ. The junction had 4 bases not matched to a gene; V was cut back by 1 base and J by 3 bases. This CDR3 is built from 15 residues.

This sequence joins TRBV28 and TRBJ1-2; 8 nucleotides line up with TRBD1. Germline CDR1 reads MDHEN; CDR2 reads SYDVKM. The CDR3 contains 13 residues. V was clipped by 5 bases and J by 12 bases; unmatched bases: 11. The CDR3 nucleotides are TGTGCCAGCAGTAAACAGGGGGTCCCCTACCACACCTTC. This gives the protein CASSKQGVPYHTF.

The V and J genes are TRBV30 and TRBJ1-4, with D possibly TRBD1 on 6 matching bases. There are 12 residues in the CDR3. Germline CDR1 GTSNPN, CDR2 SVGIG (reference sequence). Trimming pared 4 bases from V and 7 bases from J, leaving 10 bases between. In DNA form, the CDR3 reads TGTGCCTGGAACAGGGATCTTGAAAAACTGTTTTTT. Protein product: CAWNRDLEKLFF.